A selection of T cell receptor beta chains follows, all from one sample in a study of T cell responses to AZD1222 COVID-19 vaccine. Using immunoSEQ multiplex PCR, the repertoire was profiled, and TCRdb retains in-frame clones only, with some absent. The sample has 240,000 or so clones; 80% to 95% are singletons. The sequenced sample was peripheral blood, obtained on day 0 of AZD1222 vaccination. The receptor set was obtained from an adult in good health. The CDR3 runs from the conserved cysteine through the conserved F or W. D genes are given only for firm matches. Clone size appears in some rows only: once, few, many, or a class for an expanded clone.

size,V,D,J,CDR3,DNA
-,TRBV6-6,-,TRBJ2-3,CAAGITDTQYF,TGTGCCGCGGGGATCACAGATACGCAGTATTTT
-,TRBV7-2,TRBD1,TRBJ1-2,CASSLARRGLGGYTF,TGTGCCAGCAGCTTAGCCCGGAGGGGGCTAGGCGGCTACACCTTC
-,TRBV4-1,TRBD1,TRBJ1-5,CASSPRIGTDSNQPQHF,TGCGCCAGCAGCCCAAGGATCGGGACAGATAGCAATCAGCCCCAGCATTTT
-,TRBV6-5,-,TRBJ1-1,CASSYSAKNTEAFF,TGTGCCAGCAGTTACTCGGCCAAGAACACTGAAGCTTTCTTT
once,TRBV5-1,-,TRBJ2-7,CASSLPGITYEQYF,TGCGCCAGCAGCTTGCCGGGCATCACCTACGAGCAGTACTTC
-,TRBV28,-,TRBJ2-7,CASSRAGRSYEQYF,TGTGCCAGCAGTCGAGCGGGCCGTTCCTACGAGCAGTACTTC
-,TRBV7-3,TRBD2,TRBJ2-2,CASSVGLAGDTGELFF,TGTGCCAGCAGCGTAGGACTAGCGGGAGACACCGGGGAGCTGTTTTTT
-,TRBV19,-,TRBJ2-2,CASSSRNTGELFF,TGTGCCAGTAGTAGCAGAAACACCGGGGAGCTGTTTTTT
-,TRBV5-1,-,TRBJ2-5,CASSSLTALETQYF,TGCGCCAGCAGCTCTTTGACAGCTTTAGAGACCCAGTACTTC
-,TRBV19,TRBD2,TRBJ2-2,CASSIGSGDNTGELFF,TGTGCCAGTAGTATTGGGAGCGGGGACAACACCGGGGAGCTGTTTTTT
-,TRBV4-3,-,TRBJ1-1,CASSQDFGGRTEAFF,TGCGCCAGCAGCCAAGATTTCGGGGGCAGAACTGAAGCTTTCTTT
-,TRBV6-6,TRBD1,TRBJ2-7,CASSYYGTGGSEQYF,TGTGCCAGCAGTTATTACGGGACAGGGGGTTCCGAGCAGTACTTC
-,TRBV5-4,-,TRBJ2-7,CASGNVGYEQYF,TGTGCCAGCGGCAATGTCGGGTACGAGCAGTACTTC
-,TRBV19,-,TRBJ1-5,CASSIRGAGDQPQHF,TGTGCCAGTAGTATAAGAGGGGCCGGGGATCAGCCCCAGCATTTT
-,TRBV12-5,TRBD1,TRBJ1-1,CASGLVLRGLATEAFF,TGTGCTAGTGGTTTAGTCCTGAGGGGGCTGGCCACTGAAGCTTTCTTT
-,TRBV5-6,-,TRBJ1-6,CASSMVAGANSPLHF,TGTGCCAGCAGCATGGTTGCGGGGGCAAATTCACCCCTCCACTTT
-,TRBV7-9,-,TRBJ2-5,CASSPRDKWGAQETQYF,TGTGCCAGCAGCCCTCGGGACAAATGGGGGGCTCAAGAGACCCAGTACTTC
-,TRBV4-1,TRBD1,TRBJ1-1,CASRRQGFSNTEAFF,TGCGCCAGCAGGAGACAGGGCTTTTCGAACACTGAAGCTTTCTTT
once,TRBV19,TRBD1,TRBJ2-4,CASSKTGTGLKVLVNIQYF,TGTGCCAGTAGTAAGACCGGGACAGGGCTTAAGGTATTGGTCAACATTCAGTACTTC
-,TRBV19,-,TRBJ1-1,CASSPLRGRRNTEAFF,TGTGCCAGTAGTCCCCTCCGGGGCAGGAGGAACACTGAAGCTTTCTTT
-,TRBV6-5,-,TRBJ2-7,CASQTVGTIYEQYF,TGTGCCAGCCAAACCGTCGGCACAATCTACGAGCAGTACTTC
-,TRBV2,-,TRBJ1-5,CASSVGGQSNQPQHF,TGTGCCAGCAGTGTGGGCGGTCAAAGCAATCAGCCCCAGCATTTT
-,TRBV3-1/TRBV3-2,TRBD2,TRBJ2-3,CASSQDPAGGLGATQYF,TGTGCCAGCAGCCAAGATCCAGCGGGGGGCTTGGGTGCTACGCAGTATTTT
-,TRBV5-5,-,TRBJ2-7,CASSASRGVEQYF,TGTGCCAGCAGCGCCTCCAGGGGGGTCGAGCAGTACTTC
-,TRBV6-1,-,TRBJ1-5,CASSEVTGEAQPQHF,TGTGCCAGCAGTGAAGTGACCGGGGAGGCTCAGCCCCAGCATTTT
-,TRBV5-5,-,TRBJ1-2,CASSREWGGLAGYTF,TGTGCCAGCAGCCGAGAATGGGGGGGCTTGGCTGGCTACACCTTC
-,TRBV28,TRBD1,TRBJ2-5,CASSLPDRGLETQYF,TGTGCCAGCAGTTTACCGGACAGGGGTTTGGAGACCCAGTACTTC
-,TRBV25-1,-,TRBJ1-5,CASSGQDWYSNQPQHF,TGTGCCAGCAGTGGACAGGATTGGTATAGCAATCAGCCCCAGCATTTT
once,TRBV5-1,-,TRBJ1-1,CASSFSGPQAGTEAFF,TGCGCCAGCAGCTTTTCCGGGCCTCAGGCGGGCACTGAAGCTTTCTTT
-,TRBV21-1,-,TRBJ1-5,CASAGQNRSNQPQHF,TGTGCCAGCGCAGGGCAAAACAGGAGCAATCAGCCCCAGCATTTT
-,TRBV28,-,TRBJ1-6,CASYSSYNSPLHF,TGTGCCAGCTATAGCTCCTATAATTCACCCCTCCACTTT
-,TRBV6-5,-,TRBJ2-7,CASSSSWYEQYF,TGTGCCAGCAGTTCAAGCTGGTACGAGCAGTACTTC
-,TRBV19,TRBD1,TRBJ1-4,CASSDSGTGIRKKLFF,TGTGCCAGTAGTGACTCCGGGACAGGGATTAGGAAAAAACTGTTTTTT
-,TRBV15,-,TRBJ2-1,CATGDGSSYNEQFF,TGTGCCACCGGGGACGGGAGCTCCTACAATGAGCAGTTCTTC
-,TRBV5-1,TRBD2,TRBJ2-1,CASSLIAGDYNEQFF,TGCGCCAGCAGCTTGATAGCGGGAGATTACAATGAGCAGTTCTTC
few,TRBV5-1,-,TRBJ2-7,CASSLDPGTWYEQYF,TGCGCCAGCAGCTTAGACCCCGGGACGTGGTACGAGCAGTACTTC
-,TRBV21-1,-,TRBJ2-4,CASWTGTSGNIQYF,TGTGCCAGCTGGACCGGGACATCCGGAAACATTCAGTACTTC
-,TRBV28,-,TRBJ1-2,CASSLYRGSYGYTF,TGTGCCAGCAGTTTATATCGGGGAAGCTATGGCTACACCTTC
-,TRBV20-1,-,TRBJ1-1,CSAAQGAEAFF,TGCAGTGCTGCACAGGGAGCTGAAGCTTTCTTT
-,TRBV9,TRBD2,TRBJ2-1,CASSVGTSGEQFF,TGTGCCAGCAGCGTTGGGACTAGCGGTGAGCAGTTCTTC
-,TRBV7-6,-,TRBJ2-7,CASSQQGLPTYEQYF,TGTGCCAGCAGCCAACAGGGTTTGCCCACCTACGAGCAGTACTTC
-,TRBV28,-,TRBJ1-2,CASSSTTGPYGYTF,TGTGCCAGCAGTTCGACGACAGGTCCCTATGGCTACACCTTC
once,TRBV28,-,TRBJ2-6,CASSLLDSGANVLTF,TGTGCCAGCAGTTTATTGGACTCTGGGGCCAACGTCCTGACTTTC
once,TRBV27,TRBD1,TRBJ1-2,CASSFRKETGGFGYTF,TGTGCCAGCAGTTTCCGGAAGGAGACAGGGGGTTTTGGCTACACCTTC
-,TRBV19,-,TRBJ1-3,CAAGRSGNTIYF,TGTGCCGCAGGTCGCTCTGGAAACACCATATATTTT
-,TRBV19,-,TRBJ2-2,CASSTRGAGELFF,TGTGCCAGTAGTACCAGGGGGGCCGGGGAGCTGTTTTTT
-,TRBV7-3,-,TRBJ2-6,CASSIDSTSGANVLTF,TGTGCCAGCAGCATCGACAGTACCTCTGGGGCCAACGTCCTGACTTTC
-,TRBV3-1/TRBV3-2,-,TRBJ2-5,CASSQGNSQETQYF,TGTGCCAGCAGCCAAGGAAACAGCCAAGAGACCCAGTACTTC
once,TRBV6-5,-,TRBJ1-3,CASSYSAGSGNTIYF,TGTGCCAGCAGTTACTCAGCAGGGTCTGGAAACACCATATATTTT
-,TRBV2,-,TRBJ1-3,CASSEEGSTIYF,TGTGCCAGCAGTGAAGAGGGAAGCACCATATATTTT
once,TRBV28,-,TRBJ1-4,CASSLSRGGAEEKLFF,TGTGCCAGCAGTTTATCCCGGGGGGGGGCGGAAGAAAAACTGTTTTTT
-,TRBV28,TRBD1,TRBJ1-5,CASSYTSRGRKNQPQHF,TGTGCCAGCAGTTACACCTCCAGGGGGCGGAAGAATCAGCCCCAGCATTTT
-,TRBV5-6,-,TRBJ1-2,CASSLGRGYGYTF,TGTGCCAGCAGCCTTGGTAGGGGATATGGCTACACCTTC
-,TRBV6-5,-,TRBJ1-1,CAIAFWAEAFF,TGTGCCATCGCTTTCTGGGCTGAAGCTTTCTTT
-,TRBV15,-,TRBJ1-1,CATSGQPNTEAFF,TGTGCCACCAGCGGACAACCTAACACTGAAGCTTTCTTT